Below, one T cell receptor beta chain is given with its context. Its antigen remains unknown. TCRdb reprocessed the reads with MiXCR, giving one entry per CDR3 protein. The sample has 700,000 to 850,000 distinct CDR3 sequences; 32% are singletons. The data originate from a study of T cell repertoires in cytomegalovirus infection. At the level of the study: Recently described HLA-C-restricted plus well-studied HLA-B-restricted CMV epitopes were used. A matching HLA type, together with CMV infection, was signaled by public TCR beta signatures. Notes on the study in general: HLA-C-restricted, CMV-specific TCR beta clonotypes were dominant ex vivo.

The ends were cut back, 0 bases at V and 0 bases at J, with 5 bases in the middle. The CDR3 contains 14 residues. Germline CDR1 MNHEY, CDR2 SVGEGT. The source of this sequence is a human donor in good health (CMV status not recorded). Some clones in this sample may be carry-over from other donors' samples. The material was cultured CD8+ T cells from PBMCs, obtained from culture after CMV antigen stimulation. The rearrangement links TRBV6-2 or TRBV6-3 to TRBJ1-1; unclear D gene. CDR3 nucleotides: TGTGCCAGCAGTTACTCTCCGCTGAACACTGAAGCTTTCTTT. Protein: CASSYSPLNTEAFF.